The entry below gives a single TCR beta chain sequence along with its context. Its antigen is currently unknown. Study-wide points: Larger-cohort validation covered only one TCR beta V-J rearrangement. In terms of TCR gene usage, tumor memory CD4+ T cells clustered together with blood and lymph node memory CD4+ cells, as well as with lymph node naive CD4+ cells. Tumor Treg TCRs overlapped most with tumor naive CD4+ cells.

The V end was cut by 7 bases, the J end by 1 base, with 11 bases between. CDR3 length equals 15 residues. Cells sorted as Tregs were CD4+, CD25+ and CD127-/low. Semi-nested PCR with Nested Universal Primer A followed constant-region reverse priming of full-length variable regions. Each CDR3 protein is one row after TCRdb ran MiXCR on the 5' RACE reads. The sample holds tens of thousands of distinct CDR3 sequences; about 26% are singletons and the top ten take roughly 2.2%. The TCR was taken from a female donor with breast cancer. The sample consisted of tumor-infiltrating Tregs sorted from the breast tumor. The J gene is TRBJ2-6, the V gene TRBV12-3 or TRBV12-4, with D perhaps TRBD1 or TRBD2 (7 bases each). The CDR3 nucleotides read TGTGCCAGCACCCAGGGGGGGTCTGGGGCCAACGTCCTGACTTTC. It translates to CASTQGGSGANVLTF.